This T cell receptor beta chain comes out of a study of OX40 agonist ivuxolimab in advanced cancers. On the study more broadly: From about 20 to 79 years was the age range, with a mean of approximately 58 years, and 65% to 90% were male.

This CDR3 is built from 18 residues. Trimming cost V 0 bases and J 0 bases, with 12 bases left between them. About this clone itself: No antigen is known for it.

Sequencing used immunoSEQ multiplex PCR; TCRdb keeps in-frame clones, though not all of them. Here the sample spans about 35,000 clones, about nine tenths being singletons. Findings and caveats of the study: The study found among the lowest clonal expansion in partial responders at 0.1-3.0 mg/kg.

The sample consisted of CD4+ or CD8+ T cells sorted from blood, taken in a trial of the OX40 agonist ivuxolimab. The receptor was isolated from an adult with an advanced solid tumor such as melanoma, head and neck, liver or kidney cancer. The V gene is TRBV23-1, the J gene TRBJ2-6; unclear D gene. TRBV23-1 is designated an ORF whose function remains uncertain. For the CDR3, the DNA is TGCGCCAGCAGTCAATCGGACGGACGAGGCTCTGGGGCCAACGTCCTGACTTTC. This translates into CASSQSDGRGSGANVLTF.